The 11 T cell receptor beta chains presented below share a single source sample, sequenced in a study of cytomegalovirus exposure and HLA in healthy donors. PCR amplification relied on 60 Vbeta primers (plus 13 Jbeta primers). Only in-frame clones appear in the TCRdb table, and some are missing; sequencing was by immunoSEQ multiplex PCR. This table holds some 140,000 clones, roughly 77% found once. Sequenced material: PBMCs. The source of these receptors is a female donor in good health and CMV-seronegative.

CDR3 sequence reads: CASSERGGNGYGYTF. The CDR3 nucleotides read TGTGCCAGCAGTGAACGGGGAGGGAACGGCTATGGCTACACCTTC. This chain joins TRBV2 and TRBJ1-2; unclear D gene. The CDR3 totals 15 residues. V was clipped by 2 bases and J by 4 bases, with 14 bases between them. CDR1 is SNHLY and CDR2 is FYNNEI in the germline V gene. The full variable domain, in which reference TRBV2 and TRBJ1-2 provide the parts outside the CDR3, is EPEVTQTPSHQVTQMGQEVILRCVPISNHLYFYWYRQILGQKVEFLVSFYNNEISEKSEIFDDQFSVERPDGSNFTLKIRSTKLEDSAMYFCASSERGGNGYGYTFGSGTRLTVV.

This chain links TRBV5-1 with TRBJ1-1, with a possible D match to TRBD1 (5 bases). The germline V gene has CDR1 SGHRS and CDR2 YFSETQ. The CDR3 loop spans 15 amino acids. The V gene lost 0 bases and the J gene lost 0 bases, with 9 bases spanning the gap. CDR3 in amino acids: CASSLGTFLNTEAFF. The DNA for the CDR3 is TGCGCCAGCAGCTTGGGGACATTTTTGAACACTGAAGCTTTCTTT.

The chain joins TRBV2 to TRBJ2-2, with D perhaps TRBD2 (6 bases). V was trimmed by 5 bases and J by 4 bases, leaving 8 bases between them. The length of the CDR3 is 13 residues. In germline, CDR1 is SNHLY, CDR2 FYNNEI. The CDR3 reads CASSRGSTGELFF. The CDR3 bases are TGTGCCAGCAGTCGGGGGTCCACCGGGGAGCTGTTTTTT. The full variable domain, with the rest looked up from reference TRBV2 and TRBJ2-2, is EPEVTQTPSHQVTQMGQEVILRCVPISNHLYFYWYRQILGQKVEFLVSFYNNEISEKSEIFDDQFSVERPDGSNFTLKIRSTKLEDSAMYFCASSRGSTGELFFGEGSRLTVL.

CDR3 DNA: TGCGCCAGCAGCCCCGGGAGGGAATATACGCAGTATTTT. This codes for CASSPGREYTQYF. V gene TRBV4-1 combines with J gene TRBJ2-3; TRBD2 matches 8 bases. CDR3 length equals 13 residues. J lost 7 bases, V lost 4 bases, and 4 bases had no gene match. From germline, CDR1 is MGHRA and CDR2 YSYEKL.

The V call is TRBV7-2, the J call TRBJ1-1; TRBD1 agrees at 9 bases. This CDR3 has 14 amino acids. Germline CDR1 and CDR2: SGHTA and FQGNSA. The J segment lost 6 bases and the V segment lost 7 bases, leaving 9 bases of the junction unmatched. The CDR3 DNA follows: TGTGCCAGCACCCTCGGACAGGGGTCTGCTGAAGCTTTCTTT. It yields the protein CASTLGQGSAEAFF.

This sequence joins TRBV2 and TRBJ1-2; possible D gene TRBD1, 6 bases. Trimming took off 7 bases at V and 7 bases at J, with 13 bases between the two ends. The CDR3 sequence is 12 residues long. Germline V CDR1 and CDR2: SNHLY, FYNNEI. The CDR3 region has the DNA TGTGCCAGCATCGGGGGGCGGGTTGGCTACACCTTC. It yields the protein CASIGGRVGYTF. Full variable domain (rest looked up from reference TRBV2 and TRBJ1-2): EPEVTQTPSHQVTQMGQEVILRCVPISNHLYFYWYRQILGQKVEFLVSFYNNEISEKSEIFDDQFSVERPDGSNFTLKIRSTKLEDSAMYFCASIGGRVGYTFGSGTRLTVV.

This chain links TRBV7-2 with TRBJ2-3; D is perhaps TRBD1 (6 bases). From germline, CDR1 is SGHTA and CDR2 FQGNSA. CDR3 length: 15 residues. The V gene lost 5 bases and the J gene lost 1 base, with 13 bases spanning the gap. The CDR3 loop is CASSIRGVGTDTQYF. CDR3 sequence (DNA): TGTGCCAGCAGCATCAGGGGTGTTGGCACAGATACGCAGTATTTT.

This clone was recorded a few times. The rearrangement uses TRBV19 and TRBJ2-1; tentative D call: TRBD2 (7 bases). This CDR3 is built from 15 residues. Germline V gene lookup returns CDR1 LNHDA and CDR2 SQIVND (reference sequence). V was clipped by 11 bases and J by 6 bases, with 23 bases between them. The CDR3 here is CASQAAGAQFNEQFF. The CDR3, as DNA: TGTGCCTCCCAGGCGGCGGGGGCCCAGTTCAATGAGCAGTTCTTC.

The gene calls are TRBV10-3 and TRBJ1-1; 7 bases match TRBD1. The CDR3 is 13 amino acids. Trimming removed 4 bases from V and 8 bases from J; junction bases left unmatched: 7. Germline CDR1 and CDR2: ENHRY and SYGVKD. Written as DNA, the CDR3 is TGTGCCATCAGTGCTGAGGTGGACAGGGAAGCTTTCTTT. Its protein product is CAISAEVDREAFF.

This chain joins TRBV9 and TRBJ2-1; TRBD2 matches at 7 bases. Germline V CDR1 and CDR2: SGDLS, YYNGEE. V was pared by 3 bases and J by 2 bases, with 11 bases of the junction left unmatched. The CDR3 sequence is 17 residues long. The CDR3 loop reads CASSESMAGVTYNEQFF. Here the CDR3 DNA reads TGTGCCAGCAGCGAATCCATGGCGGGAGTCACCTACAATGAGCAGTTCTTC.

This chain links TRBV7-9 with TRBJ2-5, with D unresolved. This CDR3 has 14 amino acids. Germline V gene lookup returns CDR1 SEHNR and CDR2 FQNEAQ (reference sequence). The V end was cut by 2 bases, the J end by 5 bases, with 12 bases between. CDR3 amino acids: CASSLSMGSETQYF. CDR3 DNA: TGTGCCAGCAGCTTAAGTATGGGCAGTGAGACCCAGTACTTC. The full variable domain, with the rest looked up from reference TRBV7-9 and TRBJ2-5, is DTGVSQNPRHKITKRGQNVTFRCDPISEHNRLYWYRQTLGQGPEFLTYFQNEAQLEKSRLLSDRFSAERPKGSFSTLEIQRTEQGDSAMYLCASSLSMGSETQYFGPGTRLLVL.